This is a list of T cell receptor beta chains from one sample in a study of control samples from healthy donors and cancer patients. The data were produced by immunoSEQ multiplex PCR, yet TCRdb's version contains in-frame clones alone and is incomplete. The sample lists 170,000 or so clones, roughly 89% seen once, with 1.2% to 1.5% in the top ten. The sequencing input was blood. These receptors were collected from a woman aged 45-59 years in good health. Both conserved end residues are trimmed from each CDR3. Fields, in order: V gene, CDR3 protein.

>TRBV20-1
SALRFKEQY
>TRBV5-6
ASSPEVAGGYEQY
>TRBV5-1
ASSLVGQAYNEQF
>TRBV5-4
ASSPPGGGAGELF
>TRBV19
ASSIGPRGDQPQH
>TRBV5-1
ASSLQGDGYGYT
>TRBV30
AWSRQGLPTGELF
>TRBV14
ASSRTGFGQPQH
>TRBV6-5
AGRRNGYNEQF
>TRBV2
ASGGNRRADTQY
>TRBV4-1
ASSPPSSYEQY
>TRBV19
ASSNTGIGYGYT
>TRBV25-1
ASSDLIRGLNEKLF
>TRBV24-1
ATSDLPGDEQY
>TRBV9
ASSVGTGSTSSYNEQF
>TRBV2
ASSIDRGAPYEQY
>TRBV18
ASSPLAGETQY
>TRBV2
ASSGDRVRPLNTEAF
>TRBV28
AIRGGETQY
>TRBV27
ASSTRSGTTFVTDTQY
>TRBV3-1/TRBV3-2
ASSQDRQGARPNTGELF
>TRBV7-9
ASTFRGGKTNEKLF
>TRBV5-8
ASSSPGGRETQY
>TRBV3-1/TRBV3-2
ASSQEGVSNSPLH
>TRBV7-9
ASSLEGNSPLH
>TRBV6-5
ASSHGGQGYEQY
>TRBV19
ASTLRVGLRYEQY
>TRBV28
ASSLPGQGEGEKLF
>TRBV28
ASRSPLINYGYT
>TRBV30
AWGLAGGSSYNEQF
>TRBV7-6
ASSPHWGQPQH
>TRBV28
ASSLAKGEQY
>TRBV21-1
ASSVPDRSRNINQPQH
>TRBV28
ASRPTGVDNSPLH
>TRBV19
ASNWLRGDSPLH
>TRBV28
ASSLQGSGVNTEAF
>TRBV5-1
ASSPGAGGRETQY
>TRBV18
ASSPGTLNTGELF
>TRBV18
ASSPQGATDTQY
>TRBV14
ASSQGLAELGYEQY
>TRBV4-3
ASSQDGQGHQPQH
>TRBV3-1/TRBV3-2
ASSSTGQGTEAF